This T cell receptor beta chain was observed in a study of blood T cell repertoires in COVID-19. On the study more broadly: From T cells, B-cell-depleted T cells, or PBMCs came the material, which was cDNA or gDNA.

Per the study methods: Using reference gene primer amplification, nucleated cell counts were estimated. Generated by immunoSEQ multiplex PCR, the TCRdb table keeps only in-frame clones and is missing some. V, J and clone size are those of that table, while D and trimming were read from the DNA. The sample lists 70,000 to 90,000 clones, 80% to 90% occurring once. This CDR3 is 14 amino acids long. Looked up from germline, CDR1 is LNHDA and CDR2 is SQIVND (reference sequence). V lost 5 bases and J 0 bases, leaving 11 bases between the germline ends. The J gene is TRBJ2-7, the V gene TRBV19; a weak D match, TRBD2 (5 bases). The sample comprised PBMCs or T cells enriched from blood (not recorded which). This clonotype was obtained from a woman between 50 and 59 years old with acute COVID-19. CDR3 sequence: CASSYDRDSYEQYF. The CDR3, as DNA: TGTGCCAGTAGTTATGACCGGGACTCCTACGAGCAGTACTTC. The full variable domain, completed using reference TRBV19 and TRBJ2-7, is DGGITQSPKYLFRKEGQNVTLSCEQNLNHDAMYWYRQDPGQGLRLIYYSQIVNDFQKGDIAEGYSVSREKKESFPLTVTSAQKNPTAFYLCASSYDRDSYEQYFGPGTRLTVT.